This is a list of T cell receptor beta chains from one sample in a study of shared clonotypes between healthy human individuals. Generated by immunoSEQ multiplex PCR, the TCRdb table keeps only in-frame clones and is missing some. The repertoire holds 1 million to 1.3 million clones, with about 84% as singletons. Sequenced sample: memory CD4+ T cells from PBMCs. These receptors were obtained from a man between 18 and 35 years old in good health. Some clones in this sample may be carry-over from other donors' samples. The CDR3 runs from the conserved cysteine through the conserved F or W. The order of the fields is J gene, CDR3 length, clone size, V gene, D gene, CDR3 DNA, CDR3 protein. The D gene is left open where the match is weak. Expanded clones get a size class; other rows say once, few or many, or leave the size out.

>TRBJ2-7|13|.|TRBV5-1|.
TGCGCCAGCAGCCCGACGGGGGATTGGGAGCAGTACTTC
CASSPTGDWEQYF
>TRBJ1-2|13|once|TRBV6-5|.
TGTGCCAGCAGACACCGGGAAAACTATGGCTACACCTTC
CASRHRENYGYTF
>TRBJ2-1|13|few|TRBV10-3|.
TGTGCCATCAGTGAGTCGGGGATGGGCGAGCAGTTCTTC
CAISESGMGEQFF
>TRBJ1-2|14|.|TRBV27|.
TGTGCCAGCAGTCGCCGGGACCTTAACTATGGCTACACCTTC
CASSRRDLNYGYTF
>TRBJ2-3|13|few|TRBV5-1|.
TGCGCCAGCAGCTTGGGACAGACAGATACGCAGTATTTT
CASSLGQTDTQYF
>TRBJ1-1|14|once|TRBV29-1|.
TGCAGCGTTGAAGATGATCTAGGGGGACCCGTGGCTTTCTTT
CSVEDDLGGPVAFF
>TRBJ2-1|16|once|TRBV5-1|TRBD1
TGCGCCAGCAGCTTGGACCCCCGGACAGGGGGAAATGAGCAGTTCTTC
CASSLDPRTGGNEQFF
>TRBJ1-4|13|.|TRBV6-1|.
TGTGCCAGCACGCGACAGGTTAATGAAAAACTGTTTTTT
CASTRQVNEKLFF
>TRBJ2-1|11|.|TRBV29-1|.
TGCAGCGGCGAGGGAGACAATGAGCAGTTCTTC
CSGEGDNEQFF
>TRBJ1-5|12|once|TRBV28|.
TGTGCCAGCAGAACGAGCAATCAGCCCCAGCATTTT
CASRTSNQPQHF
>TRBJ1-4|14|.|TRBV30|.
TGTGCCTGGAGGAGAACGGCGGGGGTCGAAAAACTGTTTTTT
CAWRRTAGVEKLFF
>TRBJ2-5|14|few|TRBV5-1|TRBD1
TGCGCCAGCAGCTCGACAGGGATTGCGGAGACCCAGTACTTC
CASSSTGIAETQYF
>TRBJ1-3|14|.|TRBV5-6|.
TGTGCCAGCAGCCTTGGAGTTCATGGAAACACCATATATTTT
CASSLGVHGNTIYF
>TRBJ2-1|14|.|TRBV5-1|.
TGCGCCAGCAGCACCTCGGGGACCTACAATGAGCAGTTCTTC
CASSTSGTYNEQFF
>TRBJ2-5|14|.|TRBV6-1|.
TGTGCCAGCAGTTGGTACGGGGTTCGGGAGACCCAGTACTTC
CASSWYGVRETQYF
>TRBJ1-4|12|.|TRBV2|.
TGTGCCAGCACCAGGGAGGGGTTGAAACTGTTTTTT
CASTREGLKLFF
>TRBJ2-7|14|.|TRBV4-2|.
TGTGCCAGCAGCCAACCGGGACTGGGTTTCGAGCAGTACTTC
CASSQPGLGFEQYF
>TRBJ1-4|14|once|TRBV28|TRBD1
TGTGCCAGCAGTTTCCAGGGGGCGCAGGAAAAACTGTTTTTT
CASSFQGAQEKLFF
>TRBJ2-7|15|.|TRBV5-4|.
TGTGCCAGCAGCCCCGGATCGGACAGCTCCTACGAGCAGTACTTC
CASSPGSDSSYEQYF
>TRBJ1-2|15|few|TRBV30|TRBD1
TGTGCCTGGAGGGGGGGGACAGTAGCTAACTATGGCTACACCTTC
CAWRGGTVANYGYTF
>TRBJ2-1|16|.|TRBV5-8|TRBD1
TGTGCCAGCAGCTTCGGACAGGGAGCGGCATACAATGAGCAGTTCTTC
CASSFGQGAAYNEQFF
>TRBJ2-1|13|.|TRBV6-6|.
TGTGCCACCAGGGGGGGATCCTACAATGAGCAGTTCTTC
CATRGGSYNEQFF
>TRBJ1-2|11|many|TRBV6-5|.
TGTGCCAGCGGATCCTCCTATGGCTACACCTTC
CASGSSYGYTF
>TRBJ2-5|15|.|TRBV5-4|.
TGTGCCAGCAGCGCGCCCGCTTCCCAGGGGGAGACCCAGTACTTC
CASSAPASQGETQYF
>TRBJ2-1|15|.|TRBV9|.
TGTGCCAGCAGCGTAGCTACCGGGCCTCTCAGTGAGCAGTTCTTC
CASSVATGPLSEQFF
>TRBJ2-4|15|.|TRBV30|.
TGTGCCTGGAGGACGGCGGGCCTAGCCAAAAACATTCAGTACTTC
CAWRTAGLAKNIQYF
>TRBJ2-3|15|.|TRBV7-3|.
TGTGCCAGCAGCCTTACAGGGCAAGGCACAGATACGCAGTATTTT
CASSLTGQGTDTQYF
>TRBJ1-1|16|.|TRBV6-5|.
TGTGCCAGCAGTTACAAGGTGAGAAGTGGGAACACTGAAGCTTTCTTT
CASSYKVRSGNTEAFF
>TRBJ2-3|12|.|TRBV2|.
TGTGCCACCGGGACCTTCACAGATACGCAGTATTTT
CATGTFTDTQYF